This is a list of T cell receptor beta chains from one sample in a study of CD8 T cells in Susac syndrome. TCRdb redid the calling of the immunoSEQ multiplex PCR reads with MiXCR, one entry per CDR3 protein. The data show roughly 200,000 distinct CDR3 sequences, around 95% seen once. Sequencing was carried out using CD4+ T cells from PBMCs. All receptors come from a human donor in good health. The CDR3 runs from the conserved cysteine through the conserved F or W. D genes are given only for firm matches. The size entry is marked missing in some rows and otherwise reads once, few, many or a size class.

j_call | v_call | d_call | clone_size | cdr3_nt | cdr3_aa
TRBJ2-3 | TRBV5-1 | . | . | TGCGCCAGCAGCTCCTCGAGCACAGATACGCAGTATTTT | CASSSSSTDTQYF
TRBJ2-3 | TRBV29-1 | . | . | TGCAGCGTTCGGCAGACGGTACCAGATACGCAGTATTTT | CSVRQTVPDTQYF
TRBJ1-1 | TRBV9 | . | . | TGTGCCAGCAGCGTTATAGAATCACGAGACACTGAAGCTTTCTTT | CASSVIESRDTEAFF
TRBJ1-6 | TRBV9 | . | . | TGTGCCAGCAGCGCAGGGCAGGGAACAAATTCACCCCTCCACTTT | CASSAGQGTNSPLHF
TRBJ2-2 | TRBV20-1 | . | . | TGCAGTGCTAGAGATAGACGGACCGGGGAGCTGTTTTTT | CSARDRRTGELFF
TRBJ1-2 | TRBV9 | . | once | TGTGCCAGCAGCGTAGAGGTGGCATCGCGGTGCGCCTTC | CASSVEVASRCAF
TRBJ2-5 | TRBV20-1 | TRBD2 | . | TGCAGTGCTAGAAGGCTAGCGGGAGCCAATTGGGAGACCCAGTACTTC | CSARRLAGANWETQYF
TRBJ2-1 | TRBV12-5 | . | . | TGTGCTAGTGGTTTGGCAGGATCGGGGCAGTTCTTC | CASGLAGSGQFF
TRBJ2-7 | TRBV20-1 | TRBD2 | . | TGCAGTGCTAGAGATCTCTTATCATTCATGACTGATCGGAGCGGGGGGGTACGGTACGAGCAGTACTTC | CSARDLLSFMTDRSGGVRYEQYF
TRBJ2-7 | TRBV12-3/TRBV12-4 | . | few | TGTGCCAGCAGTTACCAGTACGAGCAGTACTTC | CASSYQYEQYF
TRBJ2-2 | TRBV3-1 | . | . | TGTGCCAGCAGCCTCTTGCCAAGCAACACCGGGGAGCTGTTTTTT | CASSLLPSNTGELFF
TRBJ2-3 | TRBV29-1 | . | . | TGCAGCGCGGGGATAGGAGATACGCAGTATTTT | CSAGIGDTQYF
TRBJ1-4 | TRBV3-1 | . | . | TGTGCCAGCAGCCAAAAGGCCGAGGGTGAAAAACTGTTTTTT | CASSQKAEGEKLFF
TRBJ1-4 | TRBV7-2 | TRBD1 | . | TGTGCCAGCAGCTATCGGGACAGGGCTGAAAAACTGTTTTTT | CASSYRDRAEKLFF
TRBJ1-1 | TRBV18 | . | . | TGTGCCAGCTCACCACTGAGGGGCTGGGGTGACGCTTTCTTT | CASSPLRGWGDAFF
TRBJ1-6 | TRBV12-3/TRBV12-4 | . | . | TGTGCCAGCAGTCGGACCCCCAGCGATAATTCACCCCTCCACTTT | CASSRTPSDNSPLHF
TRBJ2-1 | TRBV27 | . | once | TGTGCCAGCAGTACTAGGGATGAGCAGTTCTTC | CASSTRDEQFF
TRBJ1-2 | TRBV11-2 | . | . | TGTGCCAGCAGCCTAGGCGCGGGGTACGGCTATGGCTACACCTTC | CASSLGAGYGYGYTF
TRBJ2-7 | TRBV19 | . | few | TGTGCCAGTAGGACCGTAAGCTCCTACGAGCAGTACTTC | CASRTVSSYEQYF
TRBJ2-2 | TRBV20-1 | TRBD2 | . | TGCAGTGCTAGGGGACTAGTAGGGAGCCGTACCGGGGAGCTGTTTTTT | CSARGLVGSRTGELFF
TRBJ1-3 | TRBV19 | . | once | TGTGCCAGCCTCGACAGGCGGATCTCTGGAAACACCATATATTTT | CASLDRRISGNTIYF
TRBJ2-4 | TRBV3-1 | . | . | TGTGCCAGCAGCCAGTTGGCGGGCATTCAGTACTTC | CASSQLAGIQYF
TRBJ2-1 | TRBV29-1 | TRBD2 | . | TGCAGCGTTGAGAGGCGACTAGCCGTCATCTACAATGAGCAGTTCTTC | CSVERRLAVIYNEQFF
TRBJ1-6 | TRBV20-1 | . | . | TGCAGTGCTAGATTACCGGGACTAAGTCATTCACCCCTCCACTTT | CSARLPGLSHSPLHF
TRBJ2-2 | TRBV9 | TRBD2 | . | TGTGCCAGCAGCGTAGGGAGTAGCGGGGCCACCGGGGAGCTGTTTTTT | CASSVGSSGATGELFF
TRBJ2-1 | TRBV7-2 | . | . | TGTGCCAGCAGCTTAGTAGGGGGTAGCTCCTACAATGAGCAGTTCTTC | CASSLVGGSSYNEQFF
TRBJ1-2 | TRBV20-1 | TRBD1 | . | TGCAGTGCTAACCGGACAGGGTACACTCCTGGCTACACCTTC | CSANRTGYTPGYTF
TRBJ2-5 | TRBV29-1 | . | . | TGCAGCGTTGAAGCTCGGCGGGGAGTGGAGACCCAGTACTTC | CSVEARRGVETQYF
TRBJ1-2 | TRBV20-1 | TRBD1 | . | TGCAGTGCTAGGACAGGGAATGGCTACACCTTC | CSARTGNGYTF
TRBJ2-3 | TRBV20-1 | . | . | TGCAGTGCTAGAGGATACGGGGCGGGTGGAACAGATACGCAGTATTTT | CSARGYGAGGTDTQYF
TRBJ1-1 | TRBV20-1 | . | . | TGCAGTGCCGATCCCCAACGCGGGGCAACTGAAGCTTTCTTT | CSADPQRGATEAFF
TRBJ2-1 | TRBV29-1 | . | . | TGCAGCGCCCTCCTACCAACTCACAATGAGCAGTTCTTC | CSALLPTHNEQFF
TRBJ2-5 | TRBV19 | TRBD2 | . | TGTGCCAGCCGGGGCGGGGGAGGAGAGACCCAGTACTTC | CASRGGGGETQYF
TRBJ1-2 | TRBV20-1 | TRBD1 | . | TGCAGTGTCTGGACAGGGGCCGCTAACTATGGCTACACCTTC | CSVWTGAANYGYTF
TRBJ2-2 | TRBV3-1 | . | . | TGTGCCAGCAGCCAAGTTGCTGTAACCGGGGAGCTGTTTTTT | CASSQVAVTGELFF